The source of this T cell receptor beta chain is a study of CD8 T cells in Susac syndrome. In the study overall: Intravenous immunoglobulin alone or corticosteroids were being given to patients with Susac syndrome at blood draw, unless they were therapy-naive.

As judged by recently defined diagnostic criteria, patients with Susac syndrome had definite or probable disease. When the RNA was reverse transcribed, random hexamers were used with an input of 0.5 to 1 ug. TCRdb re-derived calls from the immunoSEQ multiplex PCR reads in MiXCR, one entry per CDR3 protein. The sample records some 140,000 distinct CDR3 sequences, 95% being singletons. Germline V CDR1 and CDR2: MNHNY, SVGAGI (reference sequence). Trimming cost V 8 bases and J 5 bases; bases outside gene matches: 13. This CDR3 region has 15 residues. Sequencing used CD8+ T cells from PBMCs. The V gene is TRBV6-6, the J gene TRBJ2-3; 7 nucleotides match TRBD2. The sequence derives from a human donor with Susac syndrome. CDR3 nucleotides: TGTGCCAGCCATACGTGGGAGGGCGGGGGAGATACGCAGTATTTT. It yields the protein CASHTWEGGGDTQYF.